This T cell receptor (beta chain) was obtained from a study of blood T cell repertoires in COVID-19. Study background: From the United States, Italy and Spain came samples of acute and convalescent COVID-19. T cells, B-cell-depleted T cells, or PBMCs supplied cDNA or gDNA.

Per the original data handling: From reference gene primer amplification, estimates of nucleated cell counts were derived. Only in-frame clones appear in the TCRdb table, and some are missing; sequencing was by immunoSEQ multiplex PCR. V and J calls and clone size come straight from that table; D and trimming were deduced from the DNA. The table shows fewer than 100,000 clones, with around 88% occurring only once. The germline gives CDR1 SGHTA, CDR2 FQGNSA. V was shortened by 4 bases and J by 5 bases, with 14 bases between the two germline ends. CDR3 length: 15 residues. The chain has TRBV7-2 and TRBJ1-4, with unresolved D. Sample: peripheral blood. The receptor was derived from a man between 60 and 75 years old with acute or convalescent COVID-19. The CDR3 nucleotides are TGTGCCAGCAGCTCGAGTCGGGGTCCAAATGAAAAACTGTTTTTT. This gives the protein CASSSSRGPNEKLFF. Full variable domain (outside the CDR3, taken from reference TRBV7-2 and TRBJ1-4): GAGVSQSPSNKVTEKGKDVELRCDPISGHTALYWYRQSLGQGLEFLIYFQGNSAPDKSGLPSDRFSAERTGGSVSTLTIQRTQQEDSAVYLCASSSSRGPNEKLFFGSGTQLSVL.